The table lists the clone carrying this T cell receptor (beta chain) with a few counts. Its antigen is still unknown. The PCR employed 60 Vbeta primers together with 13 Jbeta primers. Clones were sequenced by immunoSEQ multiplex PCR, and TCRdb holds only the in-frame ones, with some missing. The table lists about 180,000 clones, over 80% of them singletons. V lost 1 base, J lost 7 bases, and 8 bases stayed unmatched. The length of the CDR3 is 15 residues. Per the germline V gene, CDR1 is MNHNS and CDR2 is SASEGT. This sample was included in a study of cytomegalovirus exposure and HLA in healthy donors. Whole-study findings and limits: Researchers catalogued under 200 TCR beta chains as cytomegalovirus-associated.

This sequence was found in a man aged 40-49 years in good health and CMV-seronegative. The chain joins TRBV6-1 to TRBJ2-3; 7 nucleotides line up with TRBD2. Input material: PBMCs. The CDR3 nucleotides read TGTGCCAGCAGTGAAGACTTGACTAGCAGATATACGCAGTATTTT. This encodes CASSEDLTSRYTQYF.